These 10 T cell receptor beta chains came from one sample sequenced in a study (dated by TCRdb to 2016 to 2017). The method behind the library was RT-PCR. This sample was sequenced with an Illumina MiSeq. The public reads were run again by TCRdb, first through fastp at Q25 and then through MiXCR, and only productive beta chains were kept. Every CDR3 protein is listed once, alongside the most common genes and DNA of its rows. This sample has about 680,000 distinct CDR3 sequences in its table, and 11% to 15% of those were observed once. The ten largest make up 3.6% of the sample. Sequenced input: memory CD4+ T cells from blood. These receptors originate from a female donor in good health, serving as a healthy control.

Only a few counts were recorded for this clonotype. The V and J genes are TRBV20-1 and TRBJ1-5; D gene ambiguous. CDR1 is DFQATT and CDR2 is SNEGSKA in the germline V gene (reference sequence). CDR3 length equals 14 residues. The V gene lost 3 bases and the J gene lost 1 base, with 10 bases spanning the gap. The CDR3 is CSASADQSNQPQHF. CDR3 DNA sequence: TGCAGTGCTAGTGCGGACCAAAGCAATCAGCCCCAGCATTTT.

This clonotype showed up just a few times. V is TRBV6-1 and J is TRBJ2-3; 10 positions agree with TRBD2. The V gene end was trimmed by 3 bases and the J gene end by 3 bases; junction bases not matched to a gene: 6. The CDR3 is 16 amino acids. CDR1 is MNHNS and CDR2 is SASEGT in the germline V gene. The CDR3 region is CASSEVLAGLTDTQYF. DNA for the CDR3: TGTGCCAGCAGTGAGGTACTAGCGGGATTAACAGATACGCAGTATTTT.

This clonotype was counted a few times. The chain is built from TRBV30 and TRBJ2-1, with 10 nucleotides matching TRBD1. V gave up 5 bases and J gave up 8 bases; unmatched junction bases: 9. Per the germline V gene, CDR1 is GTSNPN and CDR2 is SVGIG (reference sequence). This CDR3 comprises 14 residues. The CDR3 loop reads CAWGGDRGFDEQFF. The CDR3 DNA reads TGTGCCTGGGGGGGGGACAGGGGTTTCGATGAGCAGTTCTTC.

The J gene is TRBJ1-2, the V gene TRBV6-2 or TRBV6-3; D remains ambiguous. V was clipped by 6 bases and J by 8 bases, with 19 bases between them. Germline-derived CDR1 and CDR2 are MNHEY and SVGEGT. The CDR3 length is 14 residues. CDR3 amino acids: CASSPLGPGEGYTF. The CDR3 DNA sequence: TGTGCCAGCAGCCCACTTGGACCCGGAGAAGGCTACACCTTC.

This clonotype has more than one count but fewer than ten. J is TRBJ2-7 and V is TRBV6-5, with D perhaps TRBD2 (6 bases). CDR3 length: 17 amino acids. With 2 bases removed from V and 9 bases from J, the gap between germline ends came to 26 bases. CDR1 MNHEY and CDR2 SVGAGI come from the germline V gene. The CDR3 DNA is TGTGCCAGCAGTTACAATTGGCCCCAGACTAGTACGGCCGGGCAGTACTTC. Its translation: CASSYNWPQTSTAGQYF.

The chain is built from TRBV20-1 and TRBJ2-5; TRBD2 aligns across 8 bases. The CDR3 runs 15 residues. Germline CDR1 reads DFQATT; CDR2 reads SNEGSKA (reference sequence). V lost 1 base to trimming and J lost 1 base; unmatched junction nucleotides: 5. CDR3 residues: CSARVPTSGQETQYF. DNA for the CDR3: TGCAGTGCTAGAGTACCAACTAGCGGCCAAGAGACCCAGTACTTC.

The CDR3 DNA is TGTGCCAGCAGGCTAGCGGGGGGGCTATATAATGAGCAGTTCTTC. Its protein is CASRLAGGLYNEQFF. The V gene is TRBV12-3 or TRBV12-4, the J gene TRBJ2-1; the match to TRBD2 covers 12 bases. J was trimmed by 7 bases and V by 6 bases; bases with no gene match: 7. This CDR3 contains 15 residues.

This clonotype was observed a few times. The genes are TRBV6-6 and TRBJ1-2, with 7 bases matching TRBD1. This CDR3 is 14 amino acids long. Germline trimming cut 2 bases from V and 4 bases from J; bases unmatched to any gene: 4. The germline V gene has CDR1 MNHNY and CDR2 SVGAGI (reference sequence). CDR3: CASSYQGQSYGYTF. CDR3 coding DNA: TGTGCCAGCAGTTACCAGGGACAGAGCTATGGCTACACCTTC.

This chain joins TRBV11-1 and TRBJ2-1; D perhaps matches TRBD2 (6 bases). CDR3 length equals 14 residues. V dropped 0 bases and J dropped 6 bases, with 9 bases sitting between them. Germline values: CDR1 SGHAT, CDR2 FQDESV (reference sequence). CDR3 nucleotides: TGTGCCAGCAGCTTAGCGCGACTAGTCAATGAGCAGTTCTTC. Amino acids: CASSLARLVNEQFF.

V gene TRBV9 combines with J gene TRBJ2-5, with 7 bases lining up with TRBD2. V lost 0 bases and J lost 0; bases outside the gene matches: 5. CDR3 length: 16 residues. Per the germline V gene, CDR1 is SGDLS and CDR2 is YYNGEE. The CDR3, as DNA: TGTGCCAGCAGCGTAGGGGCGGGAGTATACCAAGAGACCCAGTACTTC. It specifies CASSVGAGVYQETQYF. Using reference TRBV9 and TRBJ2-5 for the parts outside the CDR3, the full variable domain is DSGVTQTPKHLITATGQRVTLRCSPRSGDLSVYWYQQSLDQGLQFLIQYYNGEERAKGNILERFSAQQFPDLHSELNLSSLELGDSALYFCASSVGAGVYQETQYFGPGTRLLVL.